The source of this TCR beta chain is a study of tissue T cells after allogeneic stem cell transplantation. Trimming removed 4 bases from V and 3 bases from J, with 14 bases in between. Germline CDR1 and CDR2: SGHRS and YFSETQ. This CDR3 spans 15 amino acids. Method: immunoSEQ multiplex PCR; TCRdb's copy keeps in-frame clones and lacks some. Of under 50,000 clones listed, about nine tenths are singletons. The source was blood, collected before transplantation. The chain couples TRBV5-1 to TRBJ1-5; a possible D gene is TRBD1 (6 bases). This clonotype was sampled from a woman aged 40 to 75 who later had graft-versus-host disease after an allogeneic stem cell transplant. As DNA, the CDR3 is TGCGCCAGCAGCCAACAAGCAGGGGCCAATCAGCCCCAGCATTTT. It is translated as CASSQQAGANQPQHF.